These T cell receptor beta chains were read from a single sample in a study of beta chain features in type 1 diabetes. Sequenced by immunoSEQ multiplex PCR; TCRdb stores in-frame clones only, minus some. The profile covers approximately 470,000 clones, with about 30% appearing a single time and roughly 0.06% taken by the ten largest. The specimen was naive CD4+ T cells from blood. The receptors were gathered from a man between 18 and 35 years old in good health. Each CDR3 is given without its conserved first and last residue.

J gene | V gene | CDR3 protein
TRBJ1-1 | TRBV9 | ASSVAGRNTEAF
TRBJ1-2 | TRBV30 | AWSANYGYT
TRBJ2-5 | TRBV7-9 | ASSADSFQETQY
TRBJ1-2 | TRBV19 | ATQGQTYGYT
TRBJ1-4 | TRBV18 | ASSPSGTENEKLF
TRBJ2-7 | TRBV7-8 | ASSLVSHLEQY
TRBJ1-1 | TRBV30 | AWTAGYTEAF
TRBJ2-4 | TRBV30 | AWSPERLLAKNIQY
TRBJ2-4 | TRBV4-3 | ASSQDGKNIQY
TRBJ2-7 | TRBV28 | ASSLTGRHYEQY
TRBJ2-6 | TRBV5-4 | ATRAGANVLT
TRBJ2-5 | TRBV18 | ASSPSGETQY
TRBJ2-7 | TRBV25-1 | ASSGGRETYEQY
TRBJ2-7 | TRBV28 | ASSGYEQY
TRBJ2-5 | TRBV29-1 | SVDRPGGWGETQY
TRBJ1-5 | TRBV30 | AWSIVQGSPNQPQH
TRBJ2-1 | TRBV5-1 | ASSLPQGLAGVQILDDEQF
TRBJ2-1 | TRBV7-2 | ASSLGRANNEQF
TRBJ1-5 | TRBV6-6 | ASSYESQQPQH
TRBJ2-7 | TRBV4-1 | ASSQVLPSGVYEQY
TRBJ2-4 | TRBV15 | ATSRGQVIAKNIQY
TRBJ2-5 | TRBV14 | ASSQTRRGETQY
TRBJ2-1 | TRBV14 | ASSQALGQGIGEQF
TRBJ1-3 | TRBV7-2 | ASSMREGNTIY
TRBJ2-3 | TRBV5-1 | ASSLGQASTDTQY
TRBJ2-6 | TRBV14 | ASSQDWTARLGANVLT
TRBJ1-2 | TRBV14 | ASSRLGRNYGYT
TRBJ2-1 | TRBV7-9 | ASSSPVVAGGPSNEQF
TRBJ1-2 | TRBV10-3 | AISVDLALGYT
TRBJ1-2 | TRBV4-3 | ASSQGRSDGYT
TRBJ2-7 | TRBV7-2 | ASSRDTLSYEQY
TRBJ2-5 | TRBV20-1 | SYWWETQY
TRBJ2-2 | TRBV29-1 | SDLSGENTGELF
TRBJ2-2 | TRBV28 | ASSLLTGDLLYNTGELF
TRBJ2-1 | TRBV2 | ASSAASVAYNEQF
TRBJ2-2 | TRBV2 | ASRVDRAGTGELF
TRBJ2-3 | TRBV30 | AWSEGGLAGGVADTQY
TRBJ2-7 | TRBV29-1 | SVESSYEQY
TRBJ1-4 | TRBV19 | ASSIPGGTNEKLF
TRBJ2-7 | TRBV19 | ASSIIFGTYEQY
TRBJ2-3 | TRBV5-6 | ASSVPGQGYTDTQY
TRBJ2-2 | TRBV29-1 | SADGQGNTGELF
TRBJ1-2 | TRBV30 | AWGKSRNWGYT
TRBJ2-1 | TRBV7-3 | ASSAQEGEQF
TRBJ1-1 | TRBV29-1 | SVVSPGAGKAF
TRBJ1-5 | TRBV6-6 | ASSYGGGSSNQPQH
TRBJ1-3 | TRBV18 | ASSPPRLISGNTIY
TRBJ2-5 | TRBV10-3 | AISDRGQETQY
TRBJ2-6 | TRBV7-9 | ASSVVQGSGANVLT
TRBJ1-1 | TRBV30 | AWRESGTLMFPF
TRBJ2-5 | TRBV27 | ASSLGWGQIQETQY
TRBJ1-2 | TRBV9 | ASSAIGVTYGYT
TRBJ2-7 | TRBV5-1 | ASSAAGGLSYEQY
TRBJ2-3 | TRBV7-8 | ASSLVRFGADTQY
TRBJ1-5 | TRBV30 | AWSITTQGANHGNQPQH